This T cell receptor beta chain emerged from a study of T cells after yellow fever vaccination (dated by TCRdb to about 2019). Notes on the research overall: The SMART-Seq v4 Ultra Low Input RNA kit was used to prepare libraries from fractions with low cell numbers. Bulk TCR alpha and beta repertoires were sequenced longitudinally to track T-cell clones before and after primary and booster YFV17D yellow fever vaccination. Two healthy male donors made up the cohort, one aged 18 to 29 years and the other aged 30 to 40 years. Blood was collected at multiple timepoints before and after primary and secondary immunization, and bulk PBMC replicates and cell subsets were isolated.

The germline V and J ends show losses of 5 bases and 0 bases respectively, and no gene match explains 7 bases of the junction. The germline V gene encodes CDR1 SGHTA and CDR2 FQGNSA. Including cysteine and phenylalanine, the CDR3 has 15 amino acids. The sequence is cut down to CDR3 DNA, 45 bases in frame from base 1. Concerning this clonotype: Which antigen it targets is not known. No much larger clone exists at a distance of one base, and base qualities are not known.

TCR cDNA was synthesized by 5'RACE template switching, which introduced a universal primer site and unique molecular identifiers. Priming of cDNA synthesis was performed from both the TCR alpha and TCR beta constant segments. Libraries were amplified in two PCR steps, with sample barcodes and sequencing adapters added in the second step. Sequencing of libraries was performed on Illumina HiSeq 2500 (2x100 bp) or NovaSeq (2x150 bp). Per the authors' processing: MIGEC handled demultiplexing of reads and collapsing into UMI consensus sequences, while MiXCR performed V(D)J alignment. Vaccine-responding clonotypes were defined with edgeR using replicate PBMC samples, requiring FDR below 0.01 and a log2 fold change above 5 up to day 15. Each bulk clonotype was labeled CD4 or CD8 based on which sequenced repertoire, CD4 or CD8, contained the clonotype at higher abundance. TCRdb reworked the public reads: Q25 trimming with fastp, MiXCR clone assembly, productive beta chains retained. Each CDR3 protein appears once, grouped with its most common genes and DNA. TCRdb's processing, not the study's, gives the V and J calls here. The sample table shows about 360,000 distinct CDR3 sequences, and 6.2% are seen once. The top ten clones comprise 15% of the sample.

Sample treatment or condition, as interpreted from the label and publication: live attenuated yellow fever vaccine strain. At each blood-draw timepoint, two biological replicates of bulk PBMCs were obtained. A standard Ficoll-Paque protocol was used to isolate PBMCs from peripheral blood. TriZol was used to extract RNA from bulk PBMCs, from CD4 and CD8 fractions, and from dextramer-positive and dextramer-negative fractions. Broader findings and caveats from the paper: FACS-sorted repertoires could contain abundant contaminating clonotypes from the bulk population, so computational filtering was required. Most clones expanded after primary vaccination (96% of CD4 and 88% of CD8) were re-detected after the booster, suggesting that broad memory maintenance occurred. Only a couple of donors were included in the study, so the extent to which the findings can be generalized is limited. The secondary T-cell response was found to be weaker but faster than the primary response, with a peak reached on day 5 rather than on day 15. A small fraction of clonotypes showed up in both the CD4 and CD8 compartments, probably as a result of convergent recombination.

The source is a young man who received the YFV17D yellow fever vaccine. The sequences come from PBMCs, collected 5 days after the yellow fever booster vaccination. The chain is made from TRBV7-2 and TRBJ2-7; 7 bases in between match TRBD1. The nucleotides are TGTGCCAGCAGCACCACGACAGGGAGCTCCTACGAGCAGTACTTC. It specifies CASSTTTGSSYEQYF. With the portions outside the CDR3 filled from the reference TRBV7-2 and TRBJ2-7 genes, the complete variable region becomes GAGVSQSPSNKVTEKGKDVELRCDPISGHTALYWYRQSLGQGLEFLIYFQGNSAPDKSGLPSDRFSAERTGGSVSTLTIQRTQQEDSAVYLCASSTTTGSSYEQYFGPGTRLTVT.